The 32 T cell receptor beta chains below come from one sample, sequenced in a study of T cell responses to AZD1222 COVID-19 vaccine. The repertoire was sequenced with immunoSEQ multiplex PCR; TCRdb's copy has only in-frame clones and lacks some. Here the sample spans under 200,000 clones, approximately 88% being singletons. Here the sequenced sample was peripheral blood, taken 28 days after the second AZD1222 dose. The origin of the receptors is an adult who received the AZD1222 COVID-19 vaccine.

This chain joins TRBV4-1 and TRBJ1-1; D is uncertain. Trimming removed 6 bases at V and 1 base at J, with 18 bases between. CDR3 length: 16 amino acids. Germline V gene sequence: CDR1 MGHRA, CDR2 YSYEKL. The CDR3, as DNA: TGCGCCAGCAGTCCACACACCGGACCAGCGAACACTGAAGCTTTCTTT. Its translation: CASSPHTGPANTEAFF.

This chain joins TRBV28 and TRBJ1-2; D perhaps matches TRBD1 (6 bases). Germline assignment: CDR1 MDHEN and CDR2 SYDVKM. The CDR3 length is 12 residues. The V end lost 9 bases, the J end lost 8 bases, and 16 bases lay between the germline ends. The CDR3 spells CASSLAGGGYTF. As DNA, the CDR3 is TGTGCCAGTTCCTTAGCGGGGGGCGGCTACACCTTC.

The CDR3 nucleotides are TGTGCCAGCAGCCAAGCTTGGGAGGAGGGGGGGACCTACGAGCAGTACTTC. It specifies CASSQAWEEGGTYEQYF. The genes are TRBV4-2 and TRBJ2-7; D is possibly TRBD2 (7 bases). The V end was cut by 1 base, the J end by 2 bases, with 18 bases between. Germline assignment: CDR1 LGHNA and CDR2 YNFKEQ. The CDR3 runs 17 residues.

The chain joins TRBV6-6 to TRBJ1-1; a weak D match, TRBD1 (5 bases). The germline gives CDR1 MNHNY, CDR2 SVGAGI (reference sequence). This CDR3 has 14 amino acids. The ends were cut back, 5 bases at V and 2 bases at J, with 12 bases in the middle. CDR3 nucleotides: TGTGCCAGCAGTGGGGGGAGGACAAACACTGAAGCTTTCTTT. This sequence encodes CASSGGRTNTEAFF.

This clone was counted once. CDR3 DNA sequence: TGCGCCAGCAGCCCAAGACTAGCGGGGGGGTCCAATGAGCAGTTCTTC. Protein sequence: CASSPRLAGGSNEQFF. The V gene is TRBV4-3, the J gene TRBJ2-1; TRBD2 aligns across 14 bases. The CDR3 totals 16 residues. V was clipped by 4 bases and J by 6 bases; unmatched bases: 5. The V gene's germline CDR1 is LGHNA and CDR2 YSLEER.

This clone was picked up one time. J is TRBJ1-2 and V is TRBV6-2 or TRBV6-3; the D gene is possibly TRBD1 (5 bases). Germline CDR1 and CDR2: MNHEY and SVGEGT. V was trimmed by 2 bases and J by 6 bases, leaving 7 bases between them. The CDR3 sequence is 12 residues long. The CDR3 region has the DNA TGTGCCAGCAGTTACCCCAGGGATGGCTACACCTTC. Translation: CASSYPRDGYTF.

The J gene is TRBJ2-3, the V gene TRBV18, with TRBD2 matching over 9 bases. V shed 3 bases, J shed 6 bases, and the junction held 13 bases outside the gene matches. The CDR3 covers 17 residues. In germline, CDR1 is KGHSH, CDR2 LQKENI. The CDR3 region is CASSPVSVSGGGDTQYF. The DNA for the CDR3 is TGTGCCAGCTCACCTGTTTCCGTTAGCGGGGGTGGTGATACGCAGTATTTT.

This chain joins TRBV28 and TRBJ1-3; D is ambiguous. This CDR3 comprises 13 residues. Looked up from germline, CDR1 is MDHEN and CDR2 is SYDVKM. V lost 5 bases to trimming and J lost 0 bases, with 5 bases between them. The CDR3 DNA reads TGTGCCAGCAGTAGCTTCTCTGGAAACACCATATATTTT. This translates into CASSSFSGNTIYF.

The CDR3 loop is CASSLLGQGSYGYTF. CDR3 in DNA: TGTGCCAGCAGTTTATTAGGGCAGGGCTCCTATGGCTACACCTTC. V is TRBV28 and J is TRBJ1-2; D possibly corresponds to TRBD1 (5 bases). The CDR3 runs 15 residues. The V and J ends lost 1 base and 4 bases respectively, with 13 bases between them. From germline, CDR1 is MDHEN and CDR2 SYDVKM.

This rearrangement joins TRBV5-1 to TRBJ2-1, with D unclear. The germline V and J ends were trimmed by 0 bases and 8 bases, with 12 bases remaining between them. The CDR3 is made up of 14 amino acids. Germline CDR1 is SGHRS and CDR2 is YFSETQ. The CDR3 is CASSLDPSSDEQFF. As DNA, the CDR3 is TGCGCCAGCAGCTTGGATCCTTCGTCCGATGAGCAGTTCTTC.

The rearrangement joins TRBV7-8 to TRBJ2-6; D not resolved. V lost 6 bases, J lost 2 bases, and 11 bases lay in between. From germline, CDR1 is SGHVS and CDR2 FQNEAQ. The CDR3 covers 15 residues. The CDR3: CASSFLGTGANVLTF. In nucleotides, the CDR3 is TGTGCCAGCAGTTTCTTGGGAACTGGGGCCAACGTCCTGACTTTC.

The CDR3 region is CASSQTDDSNQPQHF. The CDR3 bases are TGCGCCAGCAGCCAGACAGACGATAGCAATCAGCCCCAGCATTTT. The chain carries TRBV4-1 and TRBJ1-5, with D possibly TRBD1 on 5 matching bases. The V end lost 3 bases, the J end lost 0 bases, and 9 bases lay between the germline ends. Germline values: CDR1 MGHRA, CDR2 YSYEKL. This CDR3 is 15 amino acids long.

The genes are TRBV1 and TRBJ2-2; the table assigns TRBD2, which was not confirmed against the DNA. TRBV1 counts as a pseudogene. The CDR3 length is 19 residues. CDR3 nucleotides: TGCACCAGCAGCCCTCACCGACTAGCGGGGGGGCTAGCGGACGGGGAGCTGTTTTTT. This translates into CTSSPHRLAGGLADGELFF.

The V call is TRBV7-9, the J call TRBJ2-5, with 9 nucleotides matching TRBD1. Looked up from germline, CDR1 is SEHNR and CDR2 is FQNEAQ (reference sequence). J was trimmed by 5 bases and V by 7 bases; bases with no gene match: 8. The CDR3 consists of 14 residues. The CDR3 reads CASTPQGAGETQYF. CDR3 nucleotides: TGTGCCAGCACCCCACAGGGGGCTGGGGAGACCCAGTACTTC. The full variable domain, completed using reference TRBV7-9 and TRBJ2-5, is DTGVSQNPRHKITKRGQNVTFRCDPISEHNRLYWYRQTLGQGPEFLTYFQNEAQLEKSRLLSDRFSAERPKGSFSTLEIQRTEQGDSAMYLCASTPQGAGETQYFGPGTRLLVL.

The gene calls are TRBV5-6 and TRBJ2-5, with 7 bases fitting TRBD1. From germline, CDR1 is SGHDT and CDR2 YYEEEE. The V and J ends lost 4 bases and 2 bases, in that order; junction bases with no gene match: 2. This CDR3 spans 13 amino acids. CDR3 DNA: TGTGCCAGCAGCGCGGACAGGCAAGAGACCCAGTACTTC. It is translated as CASSADRQETQYF.

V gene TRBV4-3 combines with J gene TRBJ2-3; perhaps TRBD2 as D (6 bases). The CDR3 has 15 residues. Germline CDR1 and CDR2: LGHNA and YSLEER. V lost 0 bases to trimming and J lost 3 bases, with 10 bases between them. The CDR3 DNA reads TGCGCCAGCAGCCAAGAGGTGGCGGGGACAGATACGCAGTATTTT. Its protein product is CASSQEVAGTDTQYF.

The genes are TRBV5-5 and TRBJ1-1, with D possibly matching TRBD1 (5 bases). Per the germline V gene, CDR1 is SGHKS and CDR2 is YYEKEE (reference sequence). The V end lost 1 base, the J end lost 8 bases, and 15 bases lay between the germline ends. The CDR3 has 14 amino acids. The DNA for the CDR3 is TGTGCCAGCAGCTTGCTAGGGGTAGAGATAGAAGCTTTCTTT. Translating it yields CASSLLGVEIEAFF.

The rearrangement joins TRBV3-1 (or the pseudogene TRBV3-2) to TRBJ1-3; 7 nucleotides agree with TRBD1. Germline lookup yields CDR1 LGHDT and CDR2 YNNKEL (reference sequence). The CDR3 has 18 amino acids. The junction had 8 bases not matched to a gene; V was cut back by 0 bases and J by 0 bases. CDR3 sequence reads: CASSQDYGTVVSGNTIYF. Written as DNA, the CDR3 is TGTGCCAGCAGCCAAGATTATGGGACAGTGGTCTCTGGAAACACCATATATTTT.

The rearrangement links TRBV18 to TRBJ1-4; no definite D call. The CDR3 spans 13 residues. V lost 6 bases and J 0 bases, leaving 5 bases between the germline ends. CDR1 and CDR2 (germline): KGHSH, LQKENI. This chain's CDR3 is CASSRTTNEKLFF. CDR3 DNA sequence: TGTGCCAGCTCCCGTACAACTAATGAAAAACTGTTTTTT.

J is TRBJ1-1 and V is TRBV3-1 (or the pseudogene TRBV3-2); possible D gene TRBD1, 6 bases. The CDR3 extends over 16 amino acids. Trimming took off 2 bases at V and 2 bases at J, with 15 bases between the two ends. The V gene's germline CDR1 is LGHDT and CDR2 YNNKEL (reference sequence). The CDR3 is CASSQPRGGGNTEAFF. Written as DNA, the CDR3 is TGTGCCAGCAGCCAACCCAGGGGTGGGGGAAACACTGAAGCTTTCTTT.

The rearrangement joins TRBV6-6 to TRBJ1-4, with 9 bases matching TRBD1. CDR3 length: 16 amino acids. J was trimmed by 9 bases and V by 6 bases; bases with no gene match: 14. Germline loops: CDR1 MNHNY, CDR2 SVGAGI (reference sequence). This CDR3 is CASSDTGTGGGQKLFF. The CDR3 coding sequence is TGTGCCAGCAGCGACACGGGAACAGGGGGCGGGCAAAAACTGTTTTTT.

The DNA of the CDR3 is TGTGCCATCAGTCGGGACAGGGTTAGTGAAAAACTGTTTTTT. Translated, it gives CAISRDRVSEKLFF. The chain uses TRBV10-3 and TRBJ1-4, with 9 bases lining up with TRBD1. CDR3 size: 14 residues. Germline CDR1 ENHRY, CDR2 SYGVKD. J lost 7 bases, V lost 5 bases, and 5 bases had no gene match.

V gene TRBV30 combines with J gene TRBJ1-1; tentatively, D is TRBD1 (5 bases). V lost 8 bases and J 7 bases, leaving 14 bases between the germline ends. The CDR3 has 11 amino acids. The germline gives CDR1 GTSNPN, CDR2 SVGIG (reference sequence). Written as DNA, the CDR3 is TGTGCCGGAGGGCAGGGCATTGAAGCTTTCTTT. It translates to CAGGQGIEAFF.

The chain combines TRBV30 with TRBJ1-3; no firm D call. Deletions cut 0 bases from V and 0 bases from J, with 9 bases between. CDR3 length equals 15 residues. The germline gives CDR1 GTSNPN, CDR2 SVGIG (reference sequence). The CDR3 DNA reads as TGTGCCTGGAGTGTACGAAGGGTCTCTGGAAACACCATATATTTT. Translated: CAWSVRRVSGNTIYF.

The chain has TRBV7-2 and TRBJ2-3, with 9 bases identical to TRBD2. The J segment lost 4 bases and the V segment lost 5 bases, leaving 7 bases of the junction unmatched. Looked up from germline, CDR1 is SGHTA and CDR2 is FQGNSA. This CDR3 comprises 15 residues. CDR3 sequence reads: CASSPIAGVADTQYF. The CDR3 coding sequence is TGTGCCAGCAGCCCCATAGCGGGGGTCGCAGATACGCAGTATTTT.

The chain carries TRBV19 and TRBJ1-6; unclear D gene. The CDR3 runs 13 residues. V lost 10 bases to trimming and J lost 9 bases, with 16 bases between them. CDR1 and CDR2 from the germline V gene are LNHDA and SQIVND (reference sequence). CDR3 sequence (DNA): TGTGCCACCTCGGACCTTAGAGGTTCACCCCTCCACTTT. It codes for CATSDLRGSPLHF.

CDR3 region: CASSPQGASTEAFF. Here the CDR3 DNA reads TGTGCCAGCAGCCCACAGGGGGCGAGCACTGAAGCTTTCTTT. The chain employs TRBV2 and TRBJ1-1, with TRBD1 identical over 9 bases. The trim removed 6 bases at V and 4 bases at J, leaving 6 bases unmatched. Germline V CDR1 and CDR2: SNHLY, FYNNEI. The CDR3 has 14 amino acids.

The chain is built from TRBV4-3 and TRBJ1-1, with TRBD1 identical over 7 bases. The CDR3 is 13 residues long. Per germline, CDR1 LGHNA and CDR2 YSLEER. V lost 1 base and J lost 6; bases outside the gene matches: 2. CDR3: CASSQVQGSEAFF. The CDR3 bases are TGCGCCAGCAGCCAAGTACAGGGGTCTGAAGCTTTCTTT.

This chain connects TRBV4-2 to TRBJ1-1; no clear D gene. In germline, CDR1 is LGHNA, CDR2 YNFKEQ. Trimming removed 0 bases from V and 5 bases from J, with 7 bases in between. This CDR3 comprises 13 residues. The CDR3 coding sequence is TGTGCCAGCAGCCAAGATGGAGGAACTGAAGCTTTCTTT. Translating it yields CASSQDGGTEAFF.

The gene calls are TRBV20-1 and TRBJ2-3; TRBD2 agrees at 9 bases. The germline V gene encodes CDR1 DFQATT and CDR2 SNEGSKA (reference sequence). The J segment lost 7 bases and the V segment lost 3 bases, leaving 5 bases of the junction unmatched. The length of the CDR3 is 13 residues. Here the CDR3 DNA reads TGCAGTGCTAGTCTAGCGGGATTGAATACGCAGTATTTT. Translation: CSASLAGLNTQYF.

The CDR3: CASSFTRGELFF. CDR3 in DNA: TGTGCCAGCAGTTTTACTCGCGGGGAGCTGTTTTTT. The chain has TRBV3-1 (or the pseudogene TRBV3-2) and TRBJ2-2; the D is unclear. CDR3 size: 12 residues. Trimming pared 6 bases from V and 7 bases from J, leaving 9 bases between. The germline V gene encodes CDR1 LGHDT and CDR2 YNNKEL (reference sequence).

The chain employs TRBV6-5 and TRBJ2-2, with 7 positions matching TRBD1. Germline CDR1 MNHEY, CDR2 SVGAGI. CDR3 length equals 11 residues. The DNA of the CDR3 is TGTGCAGTTGACAGGGACGGGGAGCTGTTTTTT. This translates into CAVDRDGELFF.